The clone carrying this T cell receptor (beta chain) was seen ten or more times. CDR1 DFQATT and CDR2 SNEGSKA come from the germline V gene (reference sequence). The CDR3 has 19 residues. Between the trimmed V and J ends, which lost 0 bases and 0 bases, there was a span of 18 bases. The data were obtained in a study of early T cells in non-severe SARS-CoV-2 infection. One entry per CDR3 protein, called by TCRdb with MiXCR from the 5' RACE reads. The data hold more than 85,000 distinct CDR3 sequences, with roughly 12% observed a single time. This sample comprised whole blood, obtained at baseline. The receptor was isolated from an adult who was a healthcare worker with PCR-confirmed SARS-CoV-2 infection or an uninfected control (not recorded which). This sequence joins TRBV20-1 and TRBJ2-6; D possibly corresponds to TRBD1 (6 bases). Written as DNA, the CDR3 is TGCAGTGCTAGAGATTTACGGGCAGGGGCGGACTCTGGGGCCAACGTCCTGACTTTC. It codes for CSARDLRAGADSGANVLTF.